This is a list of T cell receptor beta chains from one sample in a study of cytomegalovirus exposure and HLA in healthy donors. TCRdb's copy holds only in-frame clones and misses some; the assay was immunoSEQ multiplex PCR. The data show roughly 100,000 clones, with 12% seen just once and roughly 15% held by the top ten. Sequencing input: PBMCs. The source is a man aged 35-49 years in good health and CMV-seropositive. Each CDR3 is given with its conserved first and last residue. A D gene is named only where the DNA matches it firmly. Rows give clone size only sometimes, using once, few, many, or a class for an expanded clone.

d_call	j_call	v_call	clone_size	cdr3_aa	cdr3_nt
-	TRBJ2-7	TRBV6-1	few	CASSTGSGSSWEQYF	TGTGCCAGCAGCACAGGGTCCGGGTCCTCGTGGGAGCAGTACTTC
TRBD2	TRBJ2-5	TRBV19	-	CASSLGLAVQLRETQYF	TGTGCCAGTAGTCTGGGACTAGCGGTCCAACTTCGGGAGACCCAGTACTTC
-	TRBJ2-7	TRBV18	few	CASSPQGHEQYF	TGTGCCAGCTCCCCCCAGGGCCACGAGCAGTACTTC
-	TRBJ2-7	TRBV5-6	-	CASSFRNRQYF	TGTGCCAGCAGCTTCCGGAACAGACAGTACTTC
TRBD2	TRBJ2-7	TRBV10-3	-	CAISDPGTTGDYEQYF	TGTGCCATCAGTGACCCCGGGACTACCGGGGACTACGAGCAGTACTTC
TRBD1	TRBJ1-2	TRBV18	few	CASSPQGEADGYTF	TGTGCCAGCTCACCCCAGGGGGAGGCTGATGGCTACACCTTC
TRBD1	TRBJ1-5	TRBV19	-	CASNPRDRGNQPQHF	TGTGCCAGTAATCCCCGGGACAGGGGTAATCAGCCCCAGCATTTT
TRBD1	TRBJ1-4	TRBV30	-	CAAGQGDEKLFF	TGTGCAGCGGGACAGGGAGATGAAAAACTGTTTTTT
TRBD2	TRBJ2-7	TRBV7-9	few	CASSSELAGGSYEQYF	TGTGCCAGCAGCTCCGAATTAGCGGGAGGCTCCTACGAGCAGTACTTC
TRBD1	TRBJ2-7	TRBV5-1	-	CASSLQPGQGSYEQYF	TGCGCCAGCAGCTTGCAACCGGGACAGGGCTCCTACGAGCAGTACTTC
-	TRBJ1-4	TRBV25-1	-	CASSDAGGIKLFF	TGTGCCAGCAGTGATGCGGGGGGGATAAAACTGTTTTTT
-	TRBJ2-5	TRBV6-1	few	CASSDPALVMETQYF	TGTGCCAGCAGTGACCCAGCCCTAGTCATGGAGACCCAGTACTTC
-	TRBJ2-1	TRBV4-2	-	CASSQDPGKREFF	TGTGCCAGCAGCCAAGATCCAGGGAAGCGGGAGTTCTTC
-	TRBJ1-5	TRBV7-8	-	CASSPPDTYQPQHF	TGTGCCAGCAGCCCACCGGACACCTATCAGCCCCAGCATTTT
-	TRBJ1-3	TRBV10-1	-	CASSSQGTDFSGNTIYF	TGCGCCAGCAGCTCCCAGGGGACGGATTTCTCTGGAAACACCATATATTTT
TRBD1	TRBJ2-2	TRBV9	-	CASTLRGRNTGELFF	TGTGCCAGCACTCTAAGGGGGCGCAACACCGGGGAGCTGTTTTTT
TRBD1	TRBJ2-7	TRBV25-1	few	CASPPGQGSYEQYF	TGTGCCAGCCCCCCGGGACAGGGGTCGTACGAGCAGTACTTC
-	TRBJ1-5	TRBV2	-	CASRLGMTDNQPQHF	TGTGCCAGCAGGCTAGGAATGACGGACAATCAGCCCCAGCATTTT
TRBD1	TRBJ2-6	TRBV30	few	CAWSPRTGDSLWSGANVLTF	TGTGCCTGGAGTCCCAGGACAGGAGACTCGTTGTGGTCTGGGGCCAACGTCCTGACTTTC
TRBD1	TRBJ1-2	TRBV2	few	CASSVQGARYGYTF	TGTGCCAGCAGTGTCCAGGGGGCACGGTATGGCTACACCTTC
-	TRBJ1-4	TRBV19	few	CASAIQGFGEKLFF	TGTGCCAGCGCAATTCAGGGGTTTGGTGAAAAACTGTTTTTT
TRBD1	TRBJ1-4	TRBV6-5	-	CASRSTGEVRKLFF	TGTGCCAGCAGGTCGACAGGGGAAGTTAGAAAACTGTTTTTT
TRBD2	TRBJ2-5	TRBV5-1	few	CASSPGLAGAETQYF	TGCGCCAGCAGCCCGGGACTAGCGGGAGCTGAGACCCAGTACTTC
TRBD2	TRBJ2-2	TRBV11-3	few	CASCGREGATGELFF	TGTGCCAGCTGTGGGCGGGAGGGCGCCACCGGGGAGCTGTTTTTT
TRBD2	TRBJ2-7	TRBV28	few	CASSLGLAGGMYEQYF	TGTGCCAGCAGTTTAGGACTAGCGGGAGGAATGTACGAGCAGTACTTC
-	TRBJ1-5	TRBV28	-	CASSTGYDSNQPQHF	TGTGCCAGCAGTACAGGGTACGATAGCAATCAGCCCCAGCATTTT
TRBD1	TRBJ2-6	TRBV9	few	CASSVRQGSGANVLTF	TGTGCCAGCAGCGTGCGACAGGGGTCTGGGGCCAACGTCCTGACTTTC
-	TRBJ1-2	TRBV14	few	CASSQVGIRGGYTF	TGTGCCAGCAGCCAAGTTGGGATCAGGGGTGGCTACACCTTC
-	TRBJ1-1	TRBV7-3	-	CASSPRGNTEAFF	TGTGCCAGCAGCCCCCGGGGGAACACTGAAGCTTTCTTT
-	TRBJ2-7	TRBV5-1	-	CASSLAEMGWGAYEQYF	TGCGCCAGCAGCTTGGCCGAAATGGGGTGGGGAGCCTACGAGCAGTACTTC
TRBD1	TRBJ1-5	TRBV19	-	CATGQGVNQPQHF	TGTGCAACGGGACAGGGAGTCAATCAGCCCCAGCATTTT
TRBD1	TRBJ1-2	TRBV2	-	CASSEMGGQGTYGYTF	TGTGCCAGCAGTGAAATGGGAGGACAGGGGACCTATGGCTACACCTTC